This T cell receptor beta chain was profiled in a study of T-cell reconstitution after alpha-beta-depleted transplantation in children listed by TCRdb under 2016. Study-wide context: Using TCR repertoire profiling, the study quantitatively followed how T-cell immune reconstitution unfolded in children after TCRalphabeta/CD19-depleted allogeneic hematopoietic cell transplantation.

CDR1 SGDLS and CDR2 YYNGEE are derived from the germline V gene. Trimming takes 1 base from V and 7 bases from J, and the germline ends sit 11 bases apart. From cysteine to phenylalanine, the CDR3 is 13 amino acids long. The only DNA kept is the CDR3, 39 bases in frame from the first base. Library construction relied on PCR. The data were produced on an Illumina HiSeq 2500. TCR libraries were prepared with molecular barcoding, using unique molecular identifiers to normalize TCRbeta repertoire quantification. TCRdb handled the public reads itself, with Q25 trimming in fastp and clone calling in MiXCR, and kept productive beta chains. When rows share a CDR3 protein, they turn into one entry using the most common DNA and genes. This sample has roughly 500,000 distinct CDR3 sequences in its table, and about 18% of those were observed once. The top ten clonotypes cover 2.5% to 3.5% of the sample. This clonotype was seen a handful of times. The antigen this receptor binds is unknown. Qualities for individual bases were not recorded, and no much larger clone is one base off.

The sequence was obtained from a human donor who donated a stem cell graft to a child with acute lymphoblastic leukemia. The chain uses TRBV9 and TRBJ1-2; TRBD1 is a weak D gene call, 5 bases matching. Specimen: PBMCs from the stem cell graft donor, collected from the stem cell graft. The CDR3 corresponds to CASSVPGESGYTF. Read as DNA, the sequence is TGTGCCAGCAGCGTACCGGGGGAATCTGGCTACACCTTC.